This T cell receptor beta chain was captured by sequencing in a study of vaccination effects on CD4 cells after COVID-19. V was cut by 7 bases and J by 10 bases, with 11 bases left in between. The CDR3 has 11 amino acids. The germline V gene encodes CDR1 MDHEN and CDR2 SYDVKM. This table comes from immunoSEQ multiplex PCR, and its TCRdb copy is limited to in-frame clones, with some not included. The sample lists about 72,000 clones; around 80% were seen once. Antigen-specific CD4+ T cell clonotypes were called by their expansion after viral peptide-pool culture in ViraFEST. Following culture for about ten days, CD4+ T cells were isolated. Participants completed two doses of the BNT162b2 or mRNA-1273 vaccine. In culture with approximately 9.5 IU/ml IL-2 and around 10 ug/ml peptides, PBMC were grown at 1.5 million to 2.5 million per well. Study-level results: Researchers report that only 1 of 255 vaccine-induced clones in healthy vaccinees cross-reacted with common cold coronaviruses. Marked clonal contraction of infection- and vaccine-induced clones was seen late after vaccination.

The table lists this clone with a count of one. Its specificity is unknown. This material consisted of CD4+ T cells from PBMCs cultured with HCoV-229E spike peptides, taken after COVID-19 vaccination. The origin of this receptor is a human donor who received a COVID-19 vaccine. The chain couples TRBV28 to TRBJ1-3; perhaps TRBD1 as D (6 bases). The DNA for the CDR3 is TGTGCCAGCACCGCAGGGGAGACCATATATTTT. Its protein product is CASTAGETIYF.